These 26 T cell receptor beta chains were all obtained from the same sample, sequenced in a study of T cells in Graves' hyperthyroidism and ophthalmopathy. Amplification of TCR beta CDR3 regions was performed using RNA transcripts as template. HTBI primers drove first-round RT-PCR of the TCR CDR3. Each CDR3 protein gets one entry after TCRdb re-called the multiplex PCR reads with MiXCR. The data show around 350,000 distinct CDR3 sequences, approximately 14% seen once. Source material: blood. The receptors come from a woman aged 18-35 years with Graves' hyperthyroidism that later progressed to Graves' ophthalmopathy.

This clonotype was found many times. The rearrangement joins TRBV20-1 to TRBJ2-1; 7 bases agree with TRBD2. This CDR3 has 14 amino acids. J was trimmed by 2 bases and V by 5 bases; bases with no gene match: 6. Germline V gives CDR1 DFQATT, CDR2 SNEGSKA (reference sequence). CDR3 bases: TGCAGTGCTCTTGAGGGAGGGCCCTACAATGAGCAGTTCTTC. The encoded protein is CSALEGGPYNEQFF.

This clonotype has just a few counts. The rearrangement links TRBV14 to TRBJ2-1, with D uncertain. Germline values: CDR1 SGHDN, CDR2 FVKESK. The CDR3 totals 15 residues. V lost 4 bases to trimming and J lost 4 bases, with 14 bases between them. The DNA of the CDR3 is TGTGCCAGCAGCCGTAGCTTGGCGACATACAATGAGCAGTTCTTC. Translated, it gives CASSRSLATYNEQFF.

This clonotype was observed many times. The chain uses TRBV30 and TRBJ1-2; maybe TRBD1 (5 bases). The CDR3 loop spans 13 amino acids. The V end was cut by 5 bases, the J end by 3 bases, with 13 bases between. Germline V gene lookup returns CDR1 GTSNPN and CDR2 SVGIG (reference sequence). CDR3 sequence reads: CAWDDLGHYGYTF. CDR3 DNA sequence: TGTGCCTGGGACGATTTGGGGCACTATGGCTACACCTTC.

This clonotype was found many times. The chain couples TRBV28 to TRBJ2-7; 8 positions match TRBD2. With V trimmed by 5 bases and J by 3 bases, 18 bases remained unmatched. CDR3 length equals 18 residues. Germline V CDR1 and CDR2: MDHEN, SYDVKM. CDR3: CASSSAGGIGHRRYEQYF. In DNA form, the CDR3 reads TGTGCCAGCAGTAGCGCGGGGGGAATAGGCCATCGCCGCTACGAGCAGTACTTC.

This clonotype came up many times. The chain employs TRBV9 and TRBJ2-2; 9 bases agree with TRBD2. The CDR3 has 17 amino acids. Germline V gives CDR1 SGDLS, CDR2 YYNGEE. The trim removed 2 bases at V and 6 bases at J, leaving 11 bases unmatched. The chain's CDR3 is CASSVRGAGGKAGELFF. The CDR3 DNA reads as TGTGCCAGCAGCGTCCGGGGAGCGGGAGGAAAGGCCGGGGAGCTGTTTTTT.

The table lists this clonotype with many counts. V gene TRBV7-8 combines with J gene TRBJ1-5, with a tentative D call TRBD1 (5 bases). With 8 bases removed from V and 3 bases from J, the gap between germline ends came to 14 bases. Germline CDR1 SGHVS, CDR2 FQNEAQ. This CDR3 region has 14 residues. Here the CDR3 DNA reads TGTGCCAGCCGACTCGGGGCGGACAATCAGCCCCAGCATTTT. Amino acids: CASRLGADNQPQHF.

Only a few counts were recorded for this clonotype. The chain recombines TRBV20-1 with TRBJ2-7, with D possibly matching TRBD1 (5 bases). From germline, CDR1 is DFQATT and CDR2 SNEGSKA (reference sequence). This CDR3 is 11 amino acids long. V lost 3 bases, J lost 4 bases, and 7 bases lay in between. CDR3 sequence: CSASRAYEQYF. CDR3 nucleotides: TGCAGTGCTAGCAGGGCTTACGAGCAGTACTTC.

This clonotype has ten or more counts. V gene TRBV7-9 combines with J gene TRBJ2-4; D uncertain. There are 12 residues in the CDR3. Trimming stripped 1 base from V and 7 bases from J, with 5 bases between. Germline lookup yields CDR1 SEHNR and CDR2 FQNEAQ (reference sequence). CDR3 sequence: CASSLEGNIQYF. The CDR3 region has the DNA TGTGCCAGCAGCTTAGAAGGGAACATTCAGTACTTC.

The chain joins TRBV6-2 or TRBV6-3 to TRBJ2-7; the match to TRBD2 covers 10 bases. The CDR3 runs 18 residues. V was clipped by 0 bases and J by 4 bases; unmatched bases: 12. Germline V gene data show CDR1 as MNHEY and CDR2 as SVGEGT. The CDR3 nucleotides read TGTGCCAGCAGTTACTCGCCCCGACGAGCGGGAGGGTTGTACGAGCAGTACTTC. This encodes CASSYSPRRAGGLYEQYF.

At least ten counts were recorded for this clonotype. This chain uses TRBV27 with TRBJ2-7; possible D gene TRBD2, 6 bases. The CDR3 sequence is 16 residues long. The V end was cut by 7 bases, the J end by 6 bases, with 25 bases between. Looked up from germline, CDR1 is MNHEY and CDR2 is SMNVEV (reference sequence). CDR3 DNA sequence: TGTGCCAGCACCCCAGGTCTTGCGGGACGAGTAGGCGAGCAGTACTTC. Amino acid sequence: CASTPGLAGRVGEQYF.

This clonotype was seen many times. The CDR3 spells CASSLEGSSSYNEQFF. DNA of the CDR3: TGTGCCAGCAGTTTGGAGGGCTCTAGCTCCTACAATGAGCAGTTCTTC. V is TRBV27 and J is TRBJ2-1, with D perhaps matching TRBD2 (6 bases). This CDR3 region has 16 residues. Germline-derived CDR1 and CDR2 are MNHEY and SMNVEV (reference sequence). V lost 3 bases to trimming and J lost 0 bases, with 12 bases between them.

This sequence joins TRBV6-2 or TRBV6-3 and TRBJ1-1, with D possibly TRBD1 on 5 matching bases. The CDR3 runs 16 residues. CDR1 and CDR2 from the germline V gene are MNHEY and SVGEGT. Trimming took 0 bases from V and 0 from J, leaving 11 bases between them. DNA of the CDR3: TGTGCCAGCAGTTACTCGAGCGGGGGATTGAACACTGAAGCTTTCTTT. Its translation: CASSYSSGGLNTEAFF.

In this sample, this clonotype turned up a few times. This chain joins TRBV12-3 or TRBV12-4 and TRBJ1-2, with 9 bases that match TRBD1. The length of the CDR3 is 14 residues. The ends lost 2 bases at V and 5 bases at J; junction bases unmatched: 3. The CDR3 spells CASSLQDRGYGYTF. The CDR3 coding sequence is TGTGCCAGCAGTTTACAGGACAGGGGTTATGGCTACACCTTC.

This clonotype has only a few counts. The genes are TRBV18 and TRBJ2-7; D gene ambiguous. CDR1 and CDR2 (germline): KGHSH, LQKENI. This CDR3 has 14 amino acids. Trimming cost V 2 bases and J 0 bases, with 8 bases left between them. The DNA of the CDR3 is TGTGCCAGCTCACCATACGAGAGCTCCTACGAGCAGTACTTC. This sequence encodes CASSPYESSYEQYF.

The table lists this clonotype with many counts. The V gene is TRBV10-3, the J gene TRBJ1-5; possibly TRBD1 for D (5 bases). The CDR3 covers 17 residues. The germline gives CDR1 ENHRY, CDR2 SYGVKD. The germline V and J ends were trimmed by 2 bases and 0 bases, with 14 bases remaining between them. The CDR3 spells CAISEMDTGYSNQPQHF. The CDR3 DNA reads TGTGCCATCAGTGAGATGGACACCGGTTATAGCAATCAGCCCCAGCATTTT.

This clonotype has at least ten counts. This chain joins TRBV11-2 and TRBJ2-7; a possible D gene is TRBD1 (6 bases). CDR3 size: 14 residues. The V gene's germline CDR1 is SGHAT and CDR2 FQNNGV. The V end lost 5 bases, the J end lost 6 bases, and 17 bases lay between the germline ends. The CDR3: CASSPDSLASEQYF. The CDR3 bases are TGTGCCAGCAGCCCGGACAGCCTAGCATCCGAGCAGTACTTC.

This clonotype was recorded at least ten times. The chain uses TRBV9 and TRBJ1-1, with 8 bases lining up with TRBD1. J was trimmed by 7 bases and V by 2 bases; bases with no gene match: 4. The CDR3 sequence is 13 residues long. CDR1 is SGDLS and CDR2 is YYNGEE in the germline V gene. As DNA, the CDR3 is TGTGCCAGCAGCGTCAGGGGGCAAGGTGAAGCTTTCTTT. Its protein product is CASSVRGQGEAFF.

This clonotype was seen only a few times. V and J are TRBV18 and TRBJ2-4, with a possible D match to TRBD1 (6 bases). Germline-derived CDR1 and CDR2 are KGHSH and LQKENI. The CDR3 sequence is 14 residues long. Trimming cost V 3 bases and J 6 bases, with 12 bases left between them. The CDR3 is CASSPWAQGNIQYF. The CDR3 DNA is TGTGCCAGCTCACCTTGGGCACAGGGAAACATTCAGTACTTC.

Only a few counts were recorded for this clonotype. The chain combines TRBV5-4 with TRBJ2-1; D ambiguous. The germline V gene has CDR1 SGHNT and CDR2 YYREEE (reference sequence). V lost 2 bases and J 12 bases, leaving 12 bases between the germline ends. The CDR3 extends over 12 amino acids. The CDR3 nucleotides are TGTGCCAGCAGCTTCATTATGGGCGTGCAGTTCTTC. Its translation: CASSFIMGVQFF.

The chain recombines TRBV11-2 with TRBJ2-5, with D perhaps given as TRBD1 or TRBD2 (6 bases each). V was clipped by 6 bases and J by 0 bases, with 14 bases between them. The CDR3 runs 15 residues. The V gene's germline CDR1 is SGHAT and CDR2 FQNNGV. The CDR3 DNA is TGTGCCAGCAGTTACTTGGGGGGCAACCAAGAGACCCAGTACTTC. Translating it yields CASSYLGGNQETQYF.

This clonotype was counted ten times or more. The V call is TRBV30, the J call TRBJ2-2; 7 nucleotides line up with TRBD1. Germline assignment: CDR1 GTSNPN and CDR2 SVGIG (reference sequence). The V and J ends lost 2 bases and 7 bases, in that order; junction bases with no gene match: 7. CDR3 length: 14 residues. The CDR3 loop is CAWSTYRGSGELFF. The CDR3 region has the DNA TGTGCCTGGAGTACCTACAGGGGCAGCGGGGAGCTGTTTTTT.

This clonotype was seen many times. CDR3 in amino acids: CASSAPTGFEQYF. Here the CDR3 DNA reads TGTGCCAGCAGTGCCCCGACAGGTTTCGAGCAGTACTTC. This chain uses TRBV2 with TRBJ2-7; a weak D match, TRBD1 (6 bases). There are 13 residues in the CDR3. V was pared by 4 bases and J by 6 bases, with 13 bases between. Germline V gene data show CDR1 as SNHLY and CDR2 as FYNNEI.

This clonotype was observed many times. This chain connects TRBV20-1 to TRBJ1-1, with 8 bases identical to TRBD1. The V gene's germline CDR1 is DFQATT and CDR2 SNEGSKA (reference sequence). With V trimmed by 4 bases and J by 4 bases, 5 bases remained unmatched. The CDR3 sequence is 13 residues long. The CDR3 nucleotides read TGCAGTGCTAACAGGGGGACAATCACTGAAGCTTTCTTT. This translates into CSANRGTITEAFF.

The gene calls are TRBV24-1 and TRBJ2-1; no firm D call. The V gene lost 6 bases and the J gene lost 0 bases, with 8 bases spanning the gap. The CDR3 runs 14 residues. Germline CDR1 is KGHDR and CDR2 is SFDVKD. CDR3 DNA sequence: TGTGCCACCAGTCAACCGAGCTCCTACAATGAGCAGTTCTTC. It encodes CATSQPSSYNEQFF.

This clonotype occurred many times. The chain links TRBV6-5 to TRBJ2-1; TRBD2 aligns across 11 bases. The CDR3 covers 15 residues. Germline V lookup: CDR1 MNHEY, CDR2 SVGAGI. Trimming at V came to 2 bases and at J to 3 bases, leaving 0 bases not matched to a gene. The CDR3 here is CASSYTSGSYNEQFF. CDR3 nucleotide sequence: TGTGCCAGCAGTTACACTAGCGGGAGCTACAATGAGCAGTTCTTC.

This clonotype was counted at least ten times. DNA of the CDR3: TGTGCCAGCAGCCCTCACCAGGTCCTAGCCAAAAACATTCAGTACTTC. Encoded protein: CASSPHQVLAKNIQYF. The chain combines TRBV3-1 with TRBJ2-4; D gene unclear. CDR1 is LGHDT, CDR2 YNNKEL, per germline (reference sequence). CDR3 size: 16 residues. With 4 bases removed from V and 0 bases from J, the gap between germline ends came to 13 bases.